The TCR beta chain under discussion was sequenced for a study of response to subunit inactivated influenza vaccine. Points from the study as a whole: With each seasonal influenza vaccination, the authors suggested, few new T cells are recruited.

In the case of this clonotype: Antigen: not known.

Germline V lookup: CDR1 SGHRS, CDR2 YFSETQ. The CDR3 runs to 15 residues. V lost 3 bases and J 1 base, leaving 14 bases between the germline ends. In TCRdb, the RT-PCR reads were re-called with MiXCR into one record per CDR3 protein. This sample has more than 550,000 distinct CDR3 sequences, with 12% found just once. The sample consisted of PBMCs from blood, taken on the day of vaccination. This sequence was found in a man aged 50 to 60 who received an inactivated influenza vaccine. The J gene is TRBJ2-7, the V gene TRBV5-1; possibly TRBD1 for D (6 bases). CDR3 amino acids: CASSSLDRNSYEQYF. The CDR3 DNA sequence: TGCGCCAGCAGCTCCTTGGACAGAAATTCCTACGAGCAGTACTTC.